This is a list of T cell receptor beta chains from one sample in a study of technical replicates of blood from several donors. TCRdb's table, derived via immunoSEQ multiplex PCR, lists solely in-frame clones and lacks some. In the table there are 11,000 to 15,000 clones, roughly 80% of which are singletons. The sample was PBMCs. These receptors were taken from a human donor in good health. CDR3s include the opening cysteine and the closing phenylalanine or tryptophan. The D gene is left open where the match is weak. The listing skips clone size in some rows; elsewhere it reads once, few, many or a size class.

v_gene	d_gene	abundance	j_gene	CDR3aa	CDR3nt
TRBV2	.	.	TRBJ1-5	CASSVGQSGNQPQHF	TGTGCCAGCAGCGTAGGACAGTCCGGCAATCAGCCCCAGCATTTT
TRBV11-2	TRBD2	.	TRBJ2-1	CASSPLTASGNNNEQFF	TGTGCCAGCAGCCCACTTACCGCTAGCGGGAATAATAATGAGCAGTTCTTC
TRBV18	TRBD1	once	TRBJ1-3	CASSLTGAGNTIYF	TGTGCCAGCTCACTCACAGGGGCCGGAAACACCATATATTTT
TRBV11-2	TRBD1	.	TRBJ2-5	CASSLYQGAEETQYF	TGTGCCAGCAGCTTATATCAGGGGGCTGAAGAGACCCAGTACTTC
TRBV7-8	TRBD2	.	TRBJ2-7	CASQTSGGPYEQYF	TGTGCCAGCCAAACTAGCGGAGGACCCTACGAGCAGTACTTC
TRBV6-5	.	.	TRBJ1-5	CASTQGNQPQHF	TGTGCCAGCACTCAGGGGAATCAGCCCCAGCATTTT
TRBV5-4	.	.	TRBJ2-3	CASSLAGEDTQYF	TGTGCCAGCAGCTTAGCAGGGGAAGATACGCAGTATTTT
TRBV10-2	.	few	TRBJ2-1	CASTGRDSYNEQFF	TGCGCCAGCACAGGACGGGACTCCTACAATGAGCAGTTCTTC
TRBV4-2	TRBD1	.	TRBJ2-5	CASSPLDRTSPSQETQYF	TGTGCCAGCAGCCCACTGGACAGGACGTCCCCGTCCCAAGAGACCCAGTACTTC
TRBV6-5	.	.	TRBJ1-2	CASRGFDSYGYTF	TGTGCCAGCCGTGGCTTCGACAGCTATGGCTACACCTTC
TRBV6-1	.	once	TRBJ1-5	CASSELHQPQHF	TGTGCCAGCAGTGAACTTCATCAGCCCCAGCATTTT
TRBV7-3	TRBD1	.	TRBJ2-7	CASSLDRGSYEQYF	TGTGCCAGCAGCTTAGACAGGGGGTCGTACGAGCAGTACTTC
TRBV25-1	.	.	TRBJ2-2	CASRTGYPGELFF	TGTGCCAGCAGGACAGGTTACCCCGGGGAGCTGTTTTTT
TRBV6-5	TRBD2	.	TRBJ2-1	CASSYGGSFYNEQFF	TGTGCCAGCAGTTACGGCGGGAGTTTCTACAATGAGCAGTTCTTC
TRBV4-1	.	.	TRBJ1-4	CASSQDGLEMLRGNEKLFF	TGCGCCAGCAGCCAAGACGGACTAGAGATGCTGCGGGGTAATGAAAAACTGTTTTTT
TRBV28	TRBD2	few	TRBJ2-1	CASSRLAGAPRQFF	TGTGCCAGCAGTCGTCTAGCGGGGGCCCCTCGTCAGTTCTTC
TRBV7-8	.	.	TRBJ2-7	CASSAAGSSAAGQYF	TGTGCCAGCAGCGCGGCCGGGTCCTCAGCGGCCGGGCAGTACTTC
TRBV28	.	.	TRBJ2-5	CASRRQGPQWTQYF	TGTGCCAGCAGGCGCCAGGGGCCTCAATGGACCCAGTACTTC
TRBV14	.	.	TRBJ2-7	CASSQVPGWQYF	TGTGCCAGCAGCCAAGTTCCGGGTTGGCAGTACTTC
TRBV6-4	.	.	TRBJ1-4	CASSRQSNEKLFF	TGTGCCAGCTCGAGACAGAGTAATGAAAAACTGTTTTTT
TRBV6-1	.	once	TRBJ1-2	CASSEFSREGYTF	TGTGCCAGCAGTGAATTCTCCAGGGAAGGCTACACCTTC
TRBV27	.	.	TRBJ2-7	CASSPLLSPQGIKYEQYF	TGTGCCAGCAGTCCCCTATTGTCCCCACAGGGAATTAAGTACGAGCAGTACTTC
TRBV19	.	.	TRBJ2-3	CASSEEGRDTQYF	TGTGCCAGTAGTGAGGAGGGGCGAGATACGCAGTATTTT